The source of this TCR beta chain is a study of T cells in Graves' hyperthyroidism and ophthalmopathy. Study-level points and caveats: Ophthalmopathy cases were set apart from stable hyperthyroidism by a 13 V-J model. Ophthalmopathy was identified by the model a median about 6 months ahead of onset.

Amplified TCR beta CDR3 regions derived from RNA transcripts. The TCR CDR3 first-round RT-PCR relied on the HTBI primer set. From the multiplex PCR reads, TCRdb called clonotypes with MiXCR, one entry per CDR3 protein. The sample gives 660,000 or so distinct CDR3 sequences, about 45% of which show up once; under 8.5% is in the top ten. Clinical symptoms, serum thyroxine and TRAb, thyroid ultrasound and orbital computed tomography were used for the diagnoses. Unmatched junction bases numbered 10, after V lost 5 bases and J lost 3 bases. Germline V gene sequence: CDR1 SGHTA, CDR2 FQGTGA. CDR3 length: 17 residues. About this clonotype itself: Its target is unknown.

The clonotype was recovered from an adult man with Graves' disease, either hyperthyroidism or ophthalmopathy (not recorded which). The specimen was peripheral blood or thyroid tissue (not recorded which). The chain recombines TRBV7-3 with TRBJ2-2; 9 bases agree with TRBD1. The DNA of the CDR3 is TGTGCCAGCAGCCCAAACCGGGACAGGGCCCACACCGGGGAGCTGTTTTTT. It encodes CASSPNRDRAHTGELFF.